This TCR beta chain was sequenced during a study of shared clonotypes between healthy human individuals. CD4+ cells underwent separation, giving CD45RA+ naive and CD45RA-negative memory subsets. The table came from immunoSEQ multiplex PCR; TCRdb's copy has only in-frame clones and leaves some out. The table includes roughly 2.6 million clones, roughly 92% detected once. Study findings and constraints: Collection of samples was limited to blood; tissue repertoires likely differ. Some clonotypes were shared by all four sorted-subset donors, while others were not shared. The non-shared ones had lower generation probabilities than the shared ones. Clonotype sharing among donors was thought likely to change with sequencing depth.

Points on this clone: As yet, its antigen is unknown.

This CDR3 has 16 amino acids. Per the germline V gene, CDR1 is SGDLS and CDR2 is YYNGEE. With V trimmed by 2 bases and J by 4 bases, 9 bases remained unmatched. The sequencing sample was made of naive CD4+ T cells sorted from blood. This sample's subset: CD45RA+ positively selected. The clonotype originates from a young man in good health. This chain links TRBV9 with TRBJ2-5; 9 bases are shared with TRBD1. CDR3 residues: CASSVEGTGLVETQYF. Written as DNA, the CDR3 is TGTGCCAGCAGCGTCGAAGGGACAGGGCTAGTAGAGACCCAGTACTTC.